The 18 T cell receptor beta chains below were found in one sample sequenced in a study of metastatic and nonmetastatic thyroid tumors. There were no patients who had received any treatment before thyroid surgery. Using MiXCR, TCRdb re-called clones from the PCR reads. Of 15,000 to 17,000 clones in the sample, over 3.5% were seen once. The sequenced sample consisted of tumor tissue. These receptors were collected from a female donor with papillary thyroid cancer or a benign thyroid nodule (not recorded which). Some clones in this sample may be carry-over from other donors' samples.

The CDR3 DNA reads TGCAGTGCTAGACAGGACAGGGGGCGTTACGAGCAGTACTTC. It specifies CSARQDRGRYEQYF. This chain links TRBV20-1 with TRBJ2-7; 11 nucleotides agree with TRBD1. The J segment lost 4 bases and the V segment lost 2 bases, leaving 4 bases of the junction unmatched. Germline V gives CDR1 DFQATT, CDR2 SNEGSKA (reference sequence). CDR3 size: 14 residues.

In DNA, the CDR3 is TGTGCCAGCAAGTTACAGACGAACACTGAAGCTTTCTTT. Residues: CASKLQTNTEAFF. The J gene is TRBJ1-1, the V gene TRBV6-1; D gene uncertain. In germline, CDR1 is MNHNS, CDR2 SASEGT. The CDR3 has 13 residues. With 7 bases removed from V and 1 base from J, the gap between germline ends came to 10 bases.

By its share, this clone is medium-sized. The rearrangement uses TRBV6-1 and TRBJ2-5; 7 nucleotides line up with TRBD1. The CDR3 consists of 15 residues. The V gene end was trimmed by 6 bases and the J gene end by 1 base; junction bases not matched to a gene: 8. Looked up from germline, CDR1 is MNHNS and CDR2 is SASEGT. The CDR3 bases are TGTGCCAGCAGACTGTACCGGGACAGCCAAGAGACCCAGTACTTC. This sequence encodes CASRLYRDSQETQYF.

This chain joins TRBV6-1 and TRBJ2-3, with D possibly TRBD2 on 6 matching bases. This CDR3 comprises 14 residues. Germline V CDR1 and CDR2: MNHNS, SASEGT. V shed 5 bases and J shed 2 bases, with 11 bases lying between them. This CDR3 reads CASSTPGLTDTQYF. Written as DNA, the CDR3 is TGTGCCAGCAGTACACCGGGACTCACAGATACGCAGTATTTT.

This chain uses TRBV27 with TRBJ2-7; D possibly corresponds to TRBD2 (6 bases). Germline lookup yields CDR1 MNHEY and CDR2 SMNVEV (reference sequence). The CDR3 runs to 13 residues. Trimming took off 6 bases at V and 1 base at J, with 10 bases between the two ends. The CDR3 DNA reads as TGTGCCAGCAGGGGGGGACTGTCCTACGAGCAGTACTTC. Protein product: CASRGGLSYEQYF.

The V gene is TRBV6-1, the J gene TRBJ2-1, with D possibly TRBD2 on 5 matching bases. The V end lost 6 bases, the J end lost 9 bases, and 18 bases lay between the germline ends. The CDR3 has 14 residues. Germline assignment: CDR1 MNHNS and CDR2 SASEGT. The CDR3 bases are TGTGCCAGCAGCGGAAGCGGATGGGTGGGTGAGCAGTTCTTC. This sequence encodes CASSGSGWVGEQFF.

This clone showed up many times. This rearrangement joins TRBV29-1 to TRBJ1-1; D unresolved. Trimming removed 6 bases at V and 6 bases at J, with 23 bases between. From germline, CDR1 is SQVTM and CDR2 ANQGSEA. The CDR3 sequence is 15 residues long. CDR3 nucleotides: TGCAGCGTCACCACGTCGCCCCGTGGGCAACCTGAAGCTTTCTTT. It encodes CSVTTSPRGQPEAFF.

This clone was counted between two and nine times. This chain links TRBV27 with TRBJ1-2; TRBD1 agrees at 8 bases. Germline V gives CDR1 MNHEY, CDR2 SMNVEV (reference sequence). The CDR3 totals 15 residues. The trim removed 5 bases at V and 7 bases at J, leaving 12 bases unmatched. This CDR3 reads CASSASGGAIFGYTF. The CDR3 region has the DNA TGTGCCAGCAGTGCATCAGGGGGCGCTATATTTGGCTACACCTTC.

This clone occurred a few times. The V gene is TRBV7-9, the J gene TRBJ2-2; 8 bases align to TRBD1. The J segment lost 4 bases and the V segment lost 5 bases, leaving 9 bases of the junction unmatched. Germline CDR1 reads SEHNR; CDR2 reads FQNEAQ (reference sequence). The CDR3 extends over 16 amino acids. The CDR3 loop is CASSRDRGGGTGELFF. As DNA, the CDR3 is TGTGCCAGCAGCCGAGACAGGGGTGGTGGCACCGGGGAGCTGTTTTTT.

This chain uses TRBV6-1 with TRBJ2-7; 7 bases agree with TRBD1. This CDR3 has 13 residues. Losses at the gene ends were 6 bases for V and 1 base for J; bases not matched to a gene: 3. Per germline, CDR1 MNHNS and CDR2 SASEGT. CDR3 DNA sequence: TGTGCCAGCAGGCCGACAGGGTCCTACGAGCAGTACTTC. Its translation: CASRPTGSYEQYF.

The chain has TRBV28 and TRBJ2-5; TRBD1 agrees at 10 bases. Germline V lookup: CDR1 MDHEN, CDR2 SYDVKM. J lost 5 bases, V lost 2 bases, and 5 bases had no gene match. The CDR3 is made up of 15 amino acids. The CDR3 DNA sequence: TGTGCCAGCAGTTTAGAGACAGGGGGCGGGGAGACCCAGTACTTC. It is translated as CASSLETGGGETQYF.

This clone has a handful of counts. The J gene is TRBJ1-2, the V gene TRBV11-2, with D possibly being TRBD1 (5 bases). Looked up from germline, CDR1 is SGHAT and CDR2 is FQNNGV. Trimming stripped 0 bases from V and 3 bases from J, with 20 bases between. The CDR3 has 18 amino acids. Written as DNA, the CDR3 is TGTGCCAGCAGCTTAGATGGGGAGATTGGGGTCAGGGACTATGGCTACACCTTC. Translation: CASSLDGEIGVRDYGYTF.

A few counts support this clone. J is TRBJ2-2 and V is TRBV27, with a weak D call TRBD2 (5 bases). V was pared by 5 bases and J by 0 bases, with 7 bases between. This CDR3 is 14 amino acids long. CDR1 and CDR2 (germline): MNHEY, SMNVEV (reference sequence). The CDR3 sequence: CASSLSANTGELFF. CDR3 nucleotides: TGTGCCAGCAGTCTTAGCGCGAACACCGGGGAGCTGTTTTTT.

This clone qualifies as medium-sized. This chain links TRBV4-1 with TRBJ2-7, with 7 bases that match TRBD1. The V gene's germline CDR1 is MGHRA and CDR2 YSYEKL. The V and J ends lost 2 bases and 2 bases, in that order; junction bases with no gene match: 0. This CDR3 region has 13 residues. The DNA for the CDR3 is TGCGCCAGCAGCCAAAGGGGGCCCTACGAGCAGTACTTC. The encoded protein is CASSQRGPYEQYF.

This clone occurred a few times. The V and J genes are TRBV19 and TRBJ2-1, with 9 bases identical to TRBD2. V was clipped by 3 bases and J by 1 base; unmatched bases: 7. Germline V gives CDR1 LNHDA, CDR2 SQIVND (reference sequence). The CDR3 extends over 17 amino acids. CDR3 DNA: TGTGCCAGTAGTATCCGGCGTCTAGCGGGATCCTACAATGAGCAGTTCTTC. Translated: CASSIRRLAGSYNEQFF.

In its sample, this clone was seen a few times. The V gene is TRBV18, the J gene TRBJ2-7; TRBD1 matches at 7 bases. From germline, CDR1 is KGHSH and CDR2 LQKENI. The CDR3 spans 13 residues. V was pared by 6 bases and J by 0 bases, with 2 bases of the junction left unmatched. This CDR3 reads CASSRDSSYEQYF. DNA of the CDR3: TGTGCCAGCTCGAGGGACAGCTCCTACGAGCAGTACTTC.

V is TRBV30 and J is TRBJ1-3; 10 nucleotides line up with TRBD1. The CDR3 consists of 15 residues. V dropped 3 bases and J dropped 2; count of bases not matched to a gene: 4. Germline V CDR1 and CDR2: GTSNPN, SVGIG (reference sequence). In DNA form, the CDR3 reads TGTGCCTGGAGCCCCGGGACAGGGGCTGGAAACACCATATATTTT. Translated, it gives CAWSPGTGAGNTIYF. Looking up the rest from reference TRBV30 and TRBJ1-3 gives the full variable domain: SQTIHQWPATLVQPVGSPLSLECTVEGTSNPNLYWYRQAAGRGLQLLFYSVGIGQISSEVPQNLSASRPQDRQFILSSKKLLLSDSGFYLCAWSPGTGAGNTIYFGEGSWLTVV.

This clone has only a few counts. V gene TRBV6-1 combines with J gene TRBJ2-3; the D gene is possibly TRBD2 (5 bases). In germline, CDR1 is MNHNS, CDR2 SASEGT. This CDR3 spans 16 amino acids. Trimming pared 5 bases from V and 0 bases from J, leaving 15 bases between. The CDR3 nucleotides read TGTGCCAGCAGTCCTGGACTCTCACTAAGCACAGATACGCAGTATTTT. Protein sequence: CASSPGLSLSTDTQYF.